The rows below give T cell receptor beta chains drawn from one sample of a study of shared clonotypes between healthy human individuals. Using immunoSEQ multiplex PCR, the repertoire was profiled, and TCRdb retains in-frame clones only, with some absent. The sample consists of hundreds of thousands of clones, 98% of them appearing once. Sequencing used naive CD8+ T cells sorted from blood. Every receptor here comes from a man under 40 in good health. Each CDR3 is given without its conserved first and last residue.

j_gene	v_gene	CDR3aa
TRBJ1-5	TRBV14	ASSQGFQPQH
TRBJ1-1	TRBV29-1	SVGPGLEAF
TRBJ2-1	TRBV7-2	ASSDHGTSGSNEQF
TRBJ2-7	TRBV5-1	ASSFTTGSSYEQY
TRBJ2-7	TRBV28	ASLGGTRVHEQY
TRBJ1-2	TRBV7-2	ASSEPPRGPNYGYT
TRBJ2-7	TRBV7-9	GILGAEGGPEQY
TRBJ2-1	TRBV7-2	ASSFGTSGRPSSYNEQF
TRBJ2-2	TRBV11-3	ASSLGAGSHTGELF
TRBJ1-5	TRBV27	ASSPRRDRDSNQPQH
TRBJ2-7	TRBV18	ASSSGGHYEQY
TRBJ2-2	TRBV7-8	ASSFAGELF
TRBJ2-7	TRBV4-2	ASSQVGSDGAY
TRBJ1-2	TRBV5-8	ASSLGPDIVGYT
TRBJ2-1	TRBV28	ASSLLVGLSYNEQF
TRBJ1-5	TRBV28	ACRTLNQPQH
TRBJ2-5	TRBV7-9	ASSLTGTTSLTQY
TRBJ2-7	TRBV19	ASSIGSSSYEQY
TRBJ2-7	TRBV4-3	ASSAGTGSYEQY
TRBJ2-1	TRBV9	ASSRSSYNEQF
TRBJ2-7	TRBV9	ASSGVSGTEQY
TRBJ2-7	TRBV27	ASSRQGRSWEQY
TRBJ1-1	TRBV5-4	ASSLDPGRAF
TRBJ2-1	TRBV28	ASSPFVGSSYNEQF
TRBJ1-5	TRBV5-8	ASSWLQGSNQPQH
TRBJ2-7	TRBV13	ASKSGGERTYEQY
TRBJ2-7	TRBV25-1	ASSEFASGSSNEQY
TRBJ2-3	TRBV7-9	ASSERDRRTDTQY
TRBJ2-3	TRBV9	ASSPRVSSGNLDTQY
TRBJ1-4	TRBV9	ASSVDRGSTNEKLF
TRBJ2-7	TRBV10-1	ASRYTRTGTLRAQY
TRBJ2-1	TRBV7-6	ASSLTGQLNNEQF
TRBJ2-1	TRBV18	ASSPDRGLSYNEQF
TRBJ2-1	TRBV29-1	SVGPRASYNEQF
TRBJ2-5	TRBV7-9	ASRHGTAQETQY
TRBJ2-3	TRBV7-6	ASSLPLADTQY
TRBJ1-1	TRBV15	ATSRALGDRWDTEAF
TRBJ2-3	TRBV9	ASSVDVVYGTDTQY
TRBJ2-5	TRBV5-8	ASIDRGFTSTQY
TRBJ2-7	TRBV9	ASSVDQNYEQY
TRBJ2-7	TRBV2	ASSPNRGYEQY
TRBJ2-1	TRBV5-4	ASSSRLAGNNEQF
TRBJ2-3	TRBV7-6	ASSRGLAGGTDTQY
TRBJ2-7	TRBV2	ASSEESYEQY
TRBJ2-7	TRBV7-9	AINKPGLPTYEQY
TRBJ2-7	TRBV7-6	ASSLDSPLAAYEQY
TRBJ2-1	TRBV7-6	ASSLREGNEQF
TRBJ2-5	TRBV9	ASSADRGLVTQY
TRBJ2-5	TRBV7-7	ASSLVDSWGETQY